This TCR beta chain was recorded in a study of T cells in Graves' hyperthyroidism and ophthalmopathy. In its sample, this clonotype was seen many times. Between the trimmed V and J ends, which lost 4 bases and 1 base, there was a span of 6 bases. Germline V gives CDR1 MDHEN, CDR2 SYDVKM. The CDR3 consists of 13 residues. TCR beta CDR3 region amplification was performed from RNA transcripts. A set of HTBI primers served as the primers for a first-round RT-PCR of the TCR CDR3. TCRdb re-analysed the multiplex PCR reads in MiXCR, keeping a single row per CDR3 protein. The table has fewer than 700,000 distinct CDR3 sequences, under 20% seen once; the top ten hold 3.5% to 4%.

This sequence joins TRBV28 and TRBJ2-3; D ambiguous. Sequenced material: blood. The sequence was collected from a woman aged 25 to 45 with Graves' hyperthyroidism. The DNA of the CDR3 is TGTGCCAGCAGTTCCTGGGGCACAGATACGCAGTATTTT. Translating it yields CASSSWGTDTQYF.